This TCR beta chain was sequenced in a study of shared clonotypes between healthy human individuals. Study at large: Donors had three CD4 naive, three CD4 memory, two CD8 naive and one CD8 memory plate apiece. Study-level results: Clonotypes that were shared across four donors made up roughly 5.2% of naive CD4 clonotypes. Some clonotypes were shared by all four sorted-subset donors, while others were not shared. The non-shared ones had lower generation probabilities than the shared ones.

The repertoire was sequenced with immunoSEQ multiplex PCR; TCRdb's copy has only in-frame clones and lacks some. The sample includes about 2 million clones, about 95% seen only once; the top ten take 0.9% to 1.3%. Naive CD8 cells were CD45RO-negative, positively selected for CCR7, excluding terminally differentiated effector memory CD45RA+ cells. Concerning this clone: As yet, its antigen is unknown.

The CDR3 extends over 16 amino acids. V lost 4 bases to trimming and J lost 5 bases; unmatched junction nucleotides: 11. CDR1 and CDR2 (germline): SEHNR, FQNEAQ (reference sequence). The chain joins TRBV7-9 to TRBJ2-1, with 7 positions matching TRBD2. Input material: naive CD8+ T cells sorted from blood. This TCR derives from a man aged 18 to 30 in good health. CDR3 sequence: CASSSPRAGVNNEQFF. CDR3 DNA sequence: TGTGCCAGCAGCTCCCCAAGGGCGGGAGTAAACAATGAGCAGTTCTTC.